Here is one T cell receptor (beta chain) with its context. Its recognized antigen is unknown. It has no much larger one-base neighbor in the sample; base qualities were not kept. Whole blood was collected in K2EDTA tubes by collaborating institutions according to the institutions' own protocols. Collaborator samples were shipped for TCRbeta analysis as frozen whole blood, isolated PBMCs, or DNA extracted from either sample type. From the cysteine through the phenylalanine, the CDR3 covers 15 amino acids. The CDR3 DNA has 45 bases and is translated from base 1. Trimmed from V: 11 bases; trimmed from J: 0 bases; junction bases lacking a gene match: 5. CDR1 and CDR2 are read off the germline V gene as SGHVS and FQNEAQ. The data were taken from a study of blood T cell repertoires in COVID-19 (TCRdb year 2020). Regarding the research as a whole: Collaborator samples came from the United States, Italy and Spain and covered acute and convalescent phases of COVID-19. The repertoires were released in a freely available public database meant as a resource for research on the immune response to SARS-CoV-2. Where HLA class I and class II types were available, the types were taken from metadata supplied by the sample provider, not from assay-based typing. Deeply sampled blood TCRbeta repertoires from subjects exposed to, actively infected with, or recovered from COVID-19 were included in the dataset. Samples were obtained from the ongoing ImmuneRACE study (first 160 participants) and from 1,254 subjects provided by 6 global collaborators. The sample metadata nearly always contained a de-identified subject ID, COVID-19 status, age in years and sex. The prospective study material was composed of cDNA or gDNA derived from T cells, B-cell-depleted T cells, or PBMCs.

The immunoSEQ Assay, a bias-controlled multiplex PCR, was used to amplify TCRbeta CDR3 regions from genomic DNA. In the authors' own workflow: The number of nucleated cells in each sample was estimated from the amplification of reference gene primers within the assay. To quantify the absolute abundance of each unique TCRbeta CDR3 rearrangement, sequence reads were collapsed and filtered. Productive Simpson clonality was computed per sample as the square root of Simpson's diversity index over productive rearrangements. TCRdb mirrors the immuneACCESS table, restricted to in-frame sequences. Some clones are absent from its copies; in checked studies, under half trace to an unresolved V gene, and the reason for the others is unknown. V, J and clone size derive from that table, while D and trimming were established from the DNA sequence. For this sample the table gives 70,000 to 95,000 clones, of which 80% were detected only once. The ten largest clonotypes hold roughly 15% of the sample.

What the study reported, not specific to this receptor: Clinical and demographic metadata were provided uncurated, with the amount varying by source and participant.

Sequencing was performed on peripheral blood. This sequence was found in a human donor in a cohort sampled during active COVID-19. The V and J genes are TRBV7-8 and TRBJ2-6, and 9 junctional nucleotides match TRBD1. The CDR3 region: CAFTGGISGANVLTF. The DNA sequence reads TGTGCCTTCACAGGGGGCATCTCTGGGGCCAACGTCCTGACTTTC.